This paragraph reports one T cell receptor (beta chain). Its antigen has not been determined. Base quality data are lacking; no much larger clone is found one base away. At one collaborating source in Seattle, patients were enrolled during active infection and were followed longitudinally through the course of disease. Whole blood was collected in K2EDTA tubes by collaborating institutions according to the institutions' own protocols. Collaborator samples were shipped for TCRbeta analysis as frozen whole blood, isolated PBMCs, or DNA extracted from either sample type. These data originate in a study of blood T cell repertoires in COVID-19 (dated by TCRdb to about 2020). Broadly, across the study: Collaborator samples came from the United States, Italy and Spain and covered acute and convalescent phases of COVID-19. The repertoires were made available in a free public database intended to serve as a resource for research on the immune response to SARS-CoV-2. The prospective study material was composed of cDNA or gDNA derived from T cells, B-cell-depleted T cells, or PBMCs. Where available, HLA class I and class II types were obtained from metadata supplied by the sample provider rather than from assay-based typing. Nearly every sample came with metadata listing a de-identified subject ID, COVID-19 status, age in years and sex. The samples were drawn from the first 160 participants of the ongoing ImmuneRACE study and from over a thousand subjects provided by 6 global collaborators. Deeply sampled blood TCRbeta repertoires from subjects exposed to, actively infected with, or recovered from COVID-19 were included in the dataset.

TCRbeta CDR3 regions were amplified from genomic DNA using the immunoSEQ Assay, a bias-controlled multiplex PCR. From the authors' description of their analysis: The number of nucleated cells in each sample was estimated from the amplification of reference gene primers within the assay. To quantify the absolute abundance of each unique TCRbeta CDR3 rearrangement, sequence reads were collapsed and filtered. For each sample, productive Simpson clonality was calculated as the square root of Simpson's diversity index over productive rearrangements. Imported from immuneACCESS, the table was reduced by TCRdb to in-frame sequences with V and J called. These copies leave out some clones; in studies compared against another copy, an unresolved V gene accounts for under half, and the cause of the remainder is not known. V and J calls and clone size come straight from that table; D and trimming were deduced from the DNA. Across this sample there are tens of thousands of clones, with around 89% seen only once. The biggest ten clones account for under 20% of the sample.

Study-level results and caveats: How much clinical and demographic metadata was included differed by source and by participant, and the metadata was provided uncurated.

The CDR3, cysteine through phenylalanine, is 12 amino acids long. This entry keeps only the CDR3 DNA: 36 bases, framed from base 1. CDR1 SGHTA and CDR2 FQGNSA are derived from the germline V gene. Relative to germline, V is 5 bases shorter and J is 7 bases shorter, with 11 bases between their ends. The rearrangement joined TRBV7-2 to TRBJ1-2, with no confidently assigned D gene. The sample comprised peripheral blood. The receptor was derived from a woman aged 55-69 years with COVID-19, enrolled during active disease. The bases are TGTGCCAGCAGCCTTACCCCCGGTGGCTACACCTTC. It translates as CASSLTPGGYTF.